This T cell receptor beta chain appears in the sequencing data of a study of technical replicates of blood from a few donors (dated by TCRdb to 2016 to 2017). V loses 0 bases, J loses 5 bases, and the germline ends lie 10 bases apart. Measured from the cysteine to the phenylalanine, the CDR3 is 14 residues long. Of all the DNA, just the CDR3 is kept, 42 bases in frame from base 1. As regards this clone: Its specific antigen is unknown. No clone much larger than this one lies a single base away; base qualities are absent.

The library was produced with the immunoSEQ multiplex PCR assay. Here the immuneACCESS table is served through TCRdb, limited to in-frame sequences with V and J called. Missing clones are a known gap in these copies; in checked studies unresolved V genes cover under half, and the rest lacks a known reason. This sample comprises some 77,000 clones, around 86% of them detected only once. Approximately 4.6% of the sample belongs to the ten largest clones. The chain was built from TRBV23-1 and TRBJ2-5; TRBD2 is perhaps the D gene, given 5 matching bases. TRBV23-1 is annotated as an ORF whose role is uncertain. The receptor comes from a human donor in good health. Some clones in this sample may be carry-over from other donors' samples. Sequencing used PBMCs. CDR3 loop: CASSQSRVWETQYF. The DNA is as follows: TGCGCCAGCAGTCAATCGAGGGTATGGGAGACCCAGTACTTC.